This TCR beta chain was retrieved from a study of vaccination and CD4 T cells after COVID-19. Study at large: A median of around 73 days (range 14 to 241) separated dose two from the taking of post-vaccine samples. The authors used overlapping spike peptides from SARS-CoV-2, HCoV-NL63, HCoV-OC43 and HCoV-229E to stimulate cells.

Sequenced with the Oncomine TCR Beta short-read assay was DNA taken from cultured CD4+ T cells. A single record per CDR3 protein comes from TCRdb applying MiXCR to the PCR reads. The table has around 15,000 distinct CDR3 sequences, roughly 54% seen once. CDR1 and CDR2 from the germline V gene are MNHEY and SMNVEV (reference sequence). The CDR3 is 17 amino acids. V lost 3 bases and J lost 5; bases outside the gene matches: 15. Stated treatment: roughly ten-day PBMC culture with coronavirus spike peptide pools or control peptides (ViraFEST assay). Turning to this clonotype: Its antigen remains unidentified.

The gene calls are TRBV27 and TRBJ2-5; TRBD2 matches 7 bases. The sample in question was CD4+ T cells from blood, cultured in vitro, obtained before SARS-CoV-2 vaccination. The receptor was isolated from a human donor who had recovered from COVID-19. The CDR3 nucleotides are TGTGCCAGCAGTTTTTGGACGGGCGGGAGATTTGGGGAGACCCAGTACTTC. Its protein is CASSFWTGGRFGETQYF.